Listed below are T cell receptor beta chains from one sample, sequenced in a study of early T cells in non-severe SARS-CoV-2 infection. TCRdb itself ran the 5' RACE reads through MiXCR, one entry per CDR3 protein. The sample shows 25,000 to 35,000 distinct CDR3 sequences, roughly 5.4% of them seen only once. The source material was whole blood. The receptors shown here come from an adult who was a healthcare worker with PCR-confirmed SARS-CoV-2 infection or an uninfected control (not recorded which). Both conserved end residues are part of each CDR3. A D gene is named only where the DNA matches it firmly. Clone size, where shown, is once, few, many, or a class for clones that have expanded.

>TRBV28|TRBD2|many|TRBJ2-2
CASTRTSGRADTGELFF
TGTGCCAGCACCCGGACTAGCGGGAGGGCGGACACCGGGGAGCTGTTTTTT
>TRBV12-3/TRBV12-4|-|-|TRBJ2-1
CASSLTFNEQFF
TGTGCCAGCAGTTTAACGTTCAATGAGCAGTTCTTC
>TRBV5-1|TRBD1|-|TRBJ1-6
CASSLTTGIGSYNSPLHF
TGCGCCAGCAGCCTGACGACAGGGATCGGCTCCTATAATTCACCCCTCCACTTT
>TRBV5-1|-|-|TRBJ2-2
CASSQEALNTGELFF
TGCGCCAGCAGCCAGGAGGCCCTTAATACCGGGGAGCTGTTTTTT
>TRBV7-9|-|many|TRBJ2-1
CASSPQGPTNEQFF
TGTGCCAGCAGCCCCCAGGGACCCACGAATGAGCAGTTCTTC
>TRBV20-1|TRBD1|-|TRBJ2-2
CSARTTGTTGELFF
TGCAGTGCTAGAACGACAGGGACCACCGGGGAGCTGTTTTTT
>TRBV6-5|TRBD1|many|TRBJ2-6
CASRRQGATGANVLTF
TGTGCCAGCAGGAGACAGGGGGCCACTGGGGCCAACGTCCTGACTTTC
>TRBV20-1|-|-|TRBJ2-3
CRGGVSTDTQYF
TGCAGAGGGGGGGTAAGCACAGATACGCAGTATTTT
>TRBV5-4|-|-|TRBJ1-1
CASRVMGKNTEAFF
TGTGCCAGCAGGGTAATGGGCAAGAACACTGAAGCTTTCTTT
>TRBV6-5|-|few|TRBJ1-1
CASSPGQPHTEAFF
TGTGCCAGCAGTCCTGGACAGCCCCACACTGAAGCTTTCTTT
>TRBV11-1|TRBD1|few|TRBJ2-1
CASSSRQGLNSYNEQFF
TGTGCCAGCAGCTCACGACAGGGGCTTAACTCCTACAATGAGCAGTTCTTC
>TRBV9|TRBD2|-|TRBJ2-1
CASGPGLAANNEQFF
TGTGCCAGCGGCCCAGGACTAGCGGCCAACAATGAGCAGTTCTTC
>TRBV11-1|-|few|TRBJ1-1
CASSPDQGNTEAFF
TGTGCCAGCAGCCCAGACCAGGGCAACACTGAAGCTTTCTTT
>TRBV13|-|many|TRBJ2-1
CASSSPGSWAYNEQFF
TGTGCCAGCAGCTCCCCAGGGAGTTGGGCATACAATGAGCAGTTCTTC
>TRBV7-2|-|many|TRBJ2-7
CASRGLGYEQYF
TGTGCCAGCAGAGGGTTGGGGTACGAGCAGTACTTC
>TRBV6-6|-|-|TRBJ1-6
CASSLAVSNSPLHF
TGTGCCAGCAGCCTGGCAGTCTCCAATTCACCCCTCCACTTT
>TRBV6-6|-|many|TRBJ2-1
CASSYHRVGEQFF
TGTGCCAGCAGTTACCACAGGGTTGGTGAGCAGTTCTTC
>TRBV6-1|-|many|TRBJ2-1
CASSVYLHEQFF
TGTGCCAGCAGTGTGTATCTGCACGAGCAGTTCTTC
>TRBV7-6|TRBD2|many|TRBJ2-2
CASSITGTSGGSTGELFF
TGTGCCAGCAGCATAACCGGGACTAGCGGGGGAAGCACCGGGGAGCTGTTTTTT
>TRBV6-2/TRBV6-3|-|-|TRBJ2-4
CASSGRGTVKNIQYF
TGTGCCAGCAGTGGACGGGGGACAGTAAAAAACATTCAGTACTTC
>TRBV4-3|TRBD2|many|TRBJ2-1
CASSQAPAGSSYNEQFF
TGCGCCAGCAGCCAAGCCCCAGCGGGGAGCTCCTACAATGAGCAGTTCTTC
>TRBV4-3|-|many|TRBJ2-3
CASSQERSRSRYTDTQYF
TGCGCCAGCAGCCAAGAGAGGAGCCGTAGCCGATACACAGATACGCAGTATTTT
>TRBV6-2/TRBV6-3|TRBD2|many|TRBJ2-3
CASSESRDYTDTQYF
TGTGCCAGCAGTGAATCGCGGGACTACACAGATACGCAGTATTTT
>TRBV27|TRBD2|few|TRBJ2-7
CASSFRGLAGEIMYEQYF
TGTGCCAGCAGTTTTCGGGGACTAGCGGGAGAAATAATGTACGAGCAGTACTTC
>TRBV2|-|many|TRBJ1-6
CARETGTKGSPLHF
TGTGCCAGAGAGACCGGGACAAAGGGTTCACCCCTCCACTTT
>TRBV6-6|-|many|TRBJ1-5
CASSYMDPSNQPQHF
TGTGCCAGCAGTTACATGGATCCGAGCAATCAGCCCCAGCATTTT
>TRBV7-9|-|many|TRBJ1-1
CASSLWRQENTEAFF
TGTGCCAGCAGCTTATGGAGACAGGAGAACACTGAAGCTTTCTTT
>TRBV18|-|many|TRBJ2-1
CASSPIAPGSSYNEQFF
TGTGCCAGCTCACCTATAGCACCGGGCAGTTCCTACAATGAGCAGTTCTTC
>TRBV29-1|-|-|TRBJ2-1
CSHRGEVVNEQFF
TGCAGCCACCGAGGGGAGGTTGTCAATGAGCAGTTCTTC
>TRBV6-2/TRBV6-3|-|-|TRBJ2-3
CASSYSSGPDTQYF
TGTGCCAGCAGTTACTCGAGTGGCCCAGATACGCAGTATTTT
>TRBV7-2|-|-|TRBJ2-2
CASSPSAWVGELFF
TGTGCCAGCAGCCCTAGCGCATGGGTCGGGGAGCTGTTTTTT
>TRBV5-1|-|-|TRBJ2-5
CASSSGRGQETQYF
TGCGCCAGCAGCTCGGGACGGGGTCAAGAGACCCAGTACTTC
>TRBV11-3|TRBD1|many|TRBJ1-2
CASSSRGTGDYGYTF
TGTGCCAGCAGCTCCAGAGGGACAGGGGACTATGGCTACACCTTC
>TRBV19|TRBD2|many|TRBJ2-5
CASIGLAEETQYF
TGTGCCAGTATTGGACTAGCGGAAGAGACCCAGTACTTC
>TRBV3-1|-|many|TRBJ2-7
CASSEEDLGVYEQYF
TGTGCCAGCAGCGAAGAGGACTTGGGGGTATACGAGCAGTACTTC